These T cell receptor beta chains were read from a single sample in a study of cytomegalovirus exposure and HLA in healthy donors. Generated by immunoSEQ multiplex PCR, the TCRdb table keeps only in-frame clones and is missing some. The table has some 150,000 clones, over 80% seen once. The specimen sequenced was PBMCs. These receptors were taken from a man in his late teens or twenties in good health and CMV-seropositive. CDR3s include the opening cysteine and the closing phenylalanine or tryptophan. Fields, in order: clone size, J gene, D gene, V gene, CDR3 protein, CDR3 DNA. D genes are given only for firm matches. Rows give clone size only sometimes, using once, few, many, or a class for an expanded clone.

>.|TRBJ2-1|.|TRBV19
CASSRESTSSYNEQFF
TGTGCCAGTAGTAGGGAGTCAACAAGCTCCTACAATGAGCAGTTCTTC
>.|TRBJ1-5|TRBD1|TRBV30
CAWGDRGWDQPQHF
TGTGCCTGGGGGGACAGGGGATGGGATCAGCCCCAGCATTTT
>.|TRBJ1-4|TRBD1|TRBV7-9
CASIRDRDEKLFF
TGTGCCAGCATCCGAGACAGGGATGAAAAACTGTTTTTT
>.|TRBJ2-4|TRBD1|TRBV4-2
CASSDGGDRGDLAKNIQYF
TGTGCCAGCAGTGACGGGGGGGACAGGGGCGATCTAGCCAAAAACATTCAGTACTTC
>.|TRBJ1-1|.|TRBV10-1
CATRTLGGTEAFF
TGCGCCACCAGGACCTTGGGGGGCACTGAAGCTTTCTTT
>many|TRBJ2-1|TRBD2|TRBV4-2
CASSQDSGGANEQFF
TGTGCCAGCAGCCAAGATAGCGGGGGGGCCAATGAGCAGTTCTTC
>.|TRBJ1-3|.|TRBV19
CASSPGGLLSSGNTIYF
TGTGCCAGTAGTCCGGGGGGCCTCCTCAGCTCTGGAAACACCATATATTTT
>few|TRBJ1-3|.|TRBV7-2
CASTTRQPGGNTIYF
TGTGCCAGCACCACCCGACAGCCTGGTGGAAACACCATATATTTT
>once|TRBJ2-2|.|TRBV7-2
CASSLVRPGELFF
TGTGCCAGCAGCTTAGTGCGGCCCGGGGAGCTGTTTTTT
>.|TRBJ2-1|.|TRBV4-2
CASSQDWERGNEQFF
TGTGCCAGCAGCCAAGATTGGGAACGGGGGAATGAGCAGTTCTTC
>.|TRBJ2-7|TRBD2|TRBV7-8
CASSLVSREGFYEQYF
TGTGCCAGCAGCTTAGTATCCAGGGAGGGCTTCTACGAGCAGTACTTC
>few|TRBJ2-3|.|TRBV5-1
CASSLGGSSTDTQYF
TGCGCCAGCAGCTTGGGAGGGTCTAGCACAGATACGCAGTATTTT
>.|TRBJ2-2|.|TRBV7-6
CASSLRRSDTGELFF
TGTGCCAGCAGCTTACGCAGGTCTGACACCGGGGAGCTGTTTTTT
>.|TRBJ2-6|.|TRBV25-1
CASSAQGRTSGANVLTF
TGTGCCAGCAGTGCCCAGGGCCGAACCTCTGGGGCCAACGTCCTGACTTTC
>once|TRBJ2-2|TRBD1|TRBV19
CASSLGTGYTGELFF
TGTGCCAGTAGTCTCGGGACAGGGTATACCGGGGAGCTGTTTTTT
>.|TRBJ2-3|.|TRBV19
CASSLTGSADTQYF
TGTGCCAGTAGTCTTACGGGGAGCGCAGATACGCAGTATTTT
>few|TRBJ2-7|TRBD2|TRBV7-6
CASSSHLAGGPYEQYF
TGTGCCAGCAGCTCCCACTTAGCGGGAGGCCCCTACGAGCAGTACTTC
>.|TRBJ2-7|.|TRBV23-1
CASSPSLGVYEQYF
TGCGCCAGCAGTCCCTCACTAGGAGTGTACGAGCAGTACTTC
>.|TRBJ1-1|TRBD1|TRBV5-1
CASRQGWNTEAFF
TGCGCCAGCAGACAGGGGTGGAACACTGAAGCTTTCTTT
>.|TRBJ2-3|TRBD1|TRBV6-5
CASSYRTGATSDTQYF
TGTGCCAGCAGTTACCGAACAGGGGCTACATCAGATACGCAGTATTTT
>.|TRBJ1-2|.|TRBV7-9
CASSWEGGYTF
TGTGCCAGCAGCTGGGAGGGGGGCTACACCTTC
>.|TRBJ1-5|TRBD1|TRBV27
CASSSDRGGGAQHF
TGTGCCAGCAGTTCAGACAGGGGTGGGGGGGCCCAGCATTTT
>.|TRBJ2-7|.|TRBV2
CASSEALPGSGQYF
TGTGCCAGCAGTGAAGCGCTTCCGGGATCAGGGCAGTACTTC
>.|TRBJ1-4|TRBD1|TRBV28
CASSSSGTENEKLFF
TGTGCCAGCAGTTCTAGCGGGACAGAGAATGAAAAACTGTTTTTT
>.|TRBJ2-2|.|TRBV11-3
CASICGETGELFF
TGTGCCAGCATCTGTGGGGAGACCGGGGAGCTGTTTTTT
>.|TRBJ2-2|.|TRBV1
CTSSQTSSGELFF
TGCACCAGCAGCCAGACTAGCTCCGGGGAGCTGTTTTTT
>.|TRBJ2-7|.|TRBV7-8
CASSDGHLLYEQYF
TGTGCCAGCAGCGACGGACATCTTCTCTACGAGCAGTACTTC
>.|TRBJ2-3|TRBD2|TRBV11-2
CASSVKRLAGPDTQYF
TGTGCCAGCAGCGTAAAAAGACTAGCGGGCCCCGATACGCAGTATTTT
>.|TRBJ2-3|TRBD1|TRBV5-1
CASNPGQDTDTQYF
TGCGCCAGTAATCCGGGACAGGATACAGATACGCAGTATTTT
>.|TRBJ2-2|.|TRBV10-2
CATRGTNTGELFF
TGCGCCACCCGGGGGACGAACACCGGGGAGCTGTTTTTT
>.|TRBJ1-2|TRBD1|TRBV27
CATKTGTVNYGYTF
TGTGCCACCAAGACCGGGACAGTTAACTATGGCTACACCTTC
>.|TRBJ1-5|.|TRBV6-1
CASRPGISNQPQHF
TGTGCCAGCAGGCCGGGGATCAGCAATCAGCCCCAGCATTTT
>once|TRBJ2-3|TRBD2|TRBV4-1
CASSLTSGPSTDTQYF
TGCGCCAGCAGCCTAACTAGCGGACCTAGCACAGATACGCAGTATTTT
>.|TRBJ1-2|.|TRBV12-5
CASGLDTNYGYTF
TGTGCTAGTGGTTTGGACACTAACTATGGCTACACCTTC
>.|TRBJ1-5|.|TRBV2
CASSTIRGTLSNQPQHF
TGTGCCAGCAGCACTATCCGGGGGACGTTAAGCAATCAGCCCCAGCATTTT
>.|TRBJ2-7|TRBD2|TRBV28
CASSLTPWGGGYEQYF
TGTGCCAGCAGTCTTACCCCTTGGGGGGGTGGGTACGAGCAGTACTTC
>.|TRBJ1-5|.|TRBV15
CATSDRDNQPQHF
TGTGCCACCTCGGACAGAGATAATCAGCCCCAGCATTTT
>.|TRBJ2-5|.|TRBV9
CASSVGGLRQETQYF
TGTGCCAGCAGCGTAGGGGGACTCAGACAAGAGACCCAGTACTTC
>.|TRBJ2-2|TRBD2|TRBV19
CASSPPNLAGGTGELFF
TGTGCCAGTAGTCCCCCGAATCTAGCGGGAGGAACCGGGGAGCTGTTTTTT
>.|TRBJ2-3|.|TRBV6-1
CASSDPDQGRTDTQYF
TGTGCCAGCAGTGATCCAGATCAGGGGCGGACAGATACGCAGTATTTT
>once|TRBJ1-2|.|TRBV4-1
CASSGRDTNSLNYGYTF
TGCGCCAGCAGCGGCCGGGACACGAACTCCCTGAACTATGGCTACACCTTC
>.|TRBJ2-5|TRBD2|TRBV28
CASSSSGRETQYF
TGTGCCAGCAGTTCTAGCGGGAGGGAGACCCAGTACTTC
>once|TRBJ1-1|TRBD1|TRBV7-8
CASSLMGQLMNTEAFF
TGTGCCAGCAGCTTAATGGGACAGCTCATGAACACTGAAGCTTTCTTT
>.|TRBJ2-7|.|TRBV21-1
CASTPGPRLAGGFHEQYF
TGTGCCAGCACCCCAGGCCCCCGACTAGCGGGAGGGTTCCACGAGCAGTACTTC
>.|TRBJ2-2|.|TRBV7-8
CASSPVVNTGELFF
TGTGCCAGCAGCCCGGTAGTGAACACCGGGGAGCTGTTTTTT